The 10 T cell receptor beta chains below were found in one sample sequenced in a study of graft-versus-host responses after intestinal transplantation. These receptors' targets are unknown. Repertoires were generated with immunoSEQ multiplex PCR, while TCRdb's copy carries only in-frame clones and drops some. The sample consists of some 90,000 clones, under 95% of them appearing once. Specimen: unstimulated CD8+ T cells sorted from spleen or lymph node cells, collected before transplant. The receptors come from a human donor who was the organ donor for an intestinal transplant.

The rearrangement uses TRBV19 and TRBJ2-1; tentative D call: TRBD2 (5 bases). The CDR3 runs 13 residues. The ends were cut back, 4 bases at V and 6 bases at J, with 10 bases in the middle. Germline-derived CDR1 and CDR2 are LNHDA and SQIVND (reference sequence). This CDR3 reads CASSTAGPNEQFF. The CDR3 bases are TGTGCCAGTAGTACGGCGGGCCCCAATGAGCAGTTCTTC.

The gene calls are TRBV12-2 and TRBJ2-1; the DNA was not compared with TRBD1, the D call given in the table. TRBV12-2 is reported as a pseudogene. This CDR3 spans 16 amino acids. This CDR3 is CASRLGSGTGYNEQFF. CDR3 bases: TGTGCAAGTCGCTTAGGTTCCGGGACAGGGTACAATGAGCAGTTCTTC.

The gene calls are TRBV4-1 and TRBJ2-1; 9 positions match TRBD2. In germline, CDR1 is MGHRA, CDR2 YSYEKL. The junction had 5 bases not matched to a gene; V was cut back by 1 base and J by 4 bases. CDR3 length equals 16 residues. CDR3 coding DNA: TGCGCCAGCAGCCAAGTGGTCACTAGCGGGTACAATGAGCAGTTCTTC. It translates to CASSQVVTSGYNEQFF.

This clone occurred once. The genes are TRBV4-1 and TRBJ2-7; D call uncertain. In germline, CDR1 is MGHRA, CDR2 YSYEKL. Trimming cost V 1 base and J 0 bases, with 4 bases left between them. CDR3 length equals 13 residues. The DNA of the CDR3 is TGCGCCAGCAGCCAAGGGGCCTCCTACGAGCAGTACTTC. The encoded protein is CASSQGASYEQYF.

V gene TRBV9 combines with J gene TRBJ1-2; 9 nucleotides line up with TRBD1. Germline values: CDR1 SGDLS, CDR2 YYNGEE. J lost 5 bases, V lost 3 bases, and 11 bases had no gene match. The CDR3 is made up of 16 amino acids. The CDR3 here is CASSADKGQGGYGYTF. The DNA for the CDR3 is TGTGCCAGCAGCGCCGACAAGGGACAGGGAGGTTATGGCTACACCTTC.

The chain has TRBV27 and TRBJ1-6, with 11 positions matching TRBD1. From germline, CDR1 is MNHEY and CDR2 SMNVEV (reference sequence). The CDR3 runs 14 residues. Unmatched junction bases numbered 3, after V lost 5 bases and J lost 9 bases. The DNA of the CDR3 is TGTGCCAGCAGTCGGACAGGGGGCATTTCACCCCTCCACTTT. This codes for CASSRTGGISPLHF.

V and J are TRBV4-3 and TRBJ2-1, with no clear D. CDR1 is LGHNA, CDR2 YSLEER, per germline. The ends were cut back, 3 bases at V and 9 bases at J, with 15 bases in the middle. The CDR3 sequence is 14 residues long. The CDR3: CASSHTKMALEQFF. The CDR3 DNA follows: TGCGCCAGCAGCCACACGAAAATGGCCCTTGAGCAGTTCTTC.

The genes are TRBV4-1 and TRBJ1-2, with 9 bases fitting TRBD1. The CDR3 runs 17 residues. The junction had 11 bases not matched to a gene; V was cut back by 0 bases and J by 6 bases. Germline V gives CDR1 MGHRA, CDR2 YSYEKL. The DNA of the CDR3 is TGCGCCAGCAGCCAAGACCCCAGGGGGGGACAGGGCAATGGCTACACCTTC. This sequence encodes CASSQDPRGGQGNGYTF.

The rearrangement joins TRBV7-9 to TRBJ2-6, with D unresolved. The ends were cut back, 1 base at V and 0 bases at J, with 4 bases in the middle. The CDR3 length is 15 residues. The germline gives CDR1 SEHNR, CDR2 FQNEAQ (reference sequence). CDR3 in amino acids: CASSLDSSGANVLTF. The CDR3 DNA is TGTGCCAGCAGCTTAGACAGCTCTGGGGCCAACGTCCTGACTTTC.

This clone was picked up a small number of times. Other DNA sequences from this sample encode an identical CDR3 as well. The chain combines TRBV7-9 with TRBJ2-7; tentative D call: TRBD1 (7 bases). V dropped 5 bases and J dropped 1 base, with 9 bases sitting between them. Germline CDR1 and CDR2: SEHNR and FQNEAQ (reference sequence). This CDR3 has 13 amino acids. DNA of the CDR3: TGTGCCAGCAGCCCAGGGGGGTCCTACGAGCAGTACTTC. Amino acids: CASSPGGSYEQYF.